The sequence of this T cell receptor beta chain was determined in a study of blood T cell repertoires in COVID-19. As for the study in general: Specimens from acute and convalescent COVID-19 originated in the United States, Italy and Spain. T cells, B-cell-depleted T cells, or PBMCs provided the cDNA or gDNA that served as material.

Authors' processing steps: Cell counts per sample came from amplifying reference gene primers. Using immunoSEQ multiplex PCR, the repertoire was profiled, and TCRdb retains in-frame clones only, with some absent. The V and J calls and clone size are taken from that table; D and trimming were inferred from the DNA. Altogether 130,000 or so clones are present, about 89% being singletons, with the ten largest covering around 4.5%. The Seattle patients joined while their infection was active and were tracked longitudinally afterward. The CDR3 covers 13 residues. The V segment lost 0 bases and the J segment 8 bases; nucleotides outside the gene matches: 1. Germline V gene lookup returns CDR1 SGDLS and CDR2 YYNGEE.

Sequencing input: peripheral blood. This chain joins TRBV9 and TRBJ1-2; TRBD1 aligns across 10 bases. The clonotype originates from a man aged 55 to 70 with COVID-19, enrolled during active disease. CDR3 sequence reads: CASSVVGQGGYTF. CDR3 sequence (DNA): TGTGCCAGCAGCGTAGTGGGACAGGGGGGCTACACCTTC.